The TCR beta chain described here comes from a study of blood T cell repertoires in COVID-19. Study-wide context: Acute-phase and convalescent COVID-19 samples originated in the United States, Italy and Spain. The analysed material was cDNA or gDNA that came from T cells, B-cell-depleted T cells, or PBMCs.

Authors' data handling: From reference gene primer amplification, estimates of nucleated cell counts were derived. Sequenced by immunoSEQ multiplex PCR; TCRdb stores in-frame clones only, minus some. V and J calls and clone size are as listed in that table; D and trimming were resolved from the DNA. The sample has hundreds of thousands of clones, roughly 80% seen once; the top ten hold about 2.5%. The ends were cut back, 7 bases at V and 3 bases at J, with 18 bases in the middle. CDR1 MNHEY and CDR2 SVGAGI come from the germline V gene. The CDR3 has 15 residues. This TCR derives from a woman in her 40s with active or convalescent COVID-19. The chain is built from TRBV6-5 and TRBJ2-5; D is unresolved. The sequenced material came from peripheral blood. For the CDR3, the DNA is TGTGCCAGCACCCCTAGTGGCCAGTTAAAAGAGACCCAGTACTTC. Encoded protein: CASTPSGQLKETQYF.